This TCR beta chain was sequenced in a study of cytomegalovirus exposure and HLA in healthy donors. As to this clone: Its cognate antigen is unknown.

Donors had nominal health at sampling but likely had unrecorded immune exposures. Whole-study results and caveats: Earlier results showed most TCR beta V segments being productive about 87% or about 30% of the time. A later analysis found most CMV-associated TCR beta chains apparently HLA-restricted. In a later analysis, TCR beta V- and J-gene trimming was associated with a missense DCLRE1C variant.

With V trimmed by 0 bases and J by 5 bases, 13 bases remained unmatched. The length of the CDR3 is 19 residues. The germline CDR1 and CDR2 sequences are SGHRS and YFSETQ. The PCR employed 60 Vbeta primers together with 13 Jbeta primers. Clones were sequenced by immunoSEQ multiplex PCR, and TCRdb holds only the in-frame ones, with some missing. The sample contains over 150,000 clones, approximately 74% of which appear only once. The receptor was isolated from a young man in good health and CMV-seronegative. Sequencing was performed on PBMCs. The chain combines TRBV5-1 with TRBJ2-3; 12 bases fit TRBD2. The CDR3 DNA is TGCGCCAGCAGCTTGGTAGGTCCTAGCGGGGGGGCGCCTCAAGATACGCAGTATTTT. The encoded protein is CASSLVGPSGGAPQDTQYF.